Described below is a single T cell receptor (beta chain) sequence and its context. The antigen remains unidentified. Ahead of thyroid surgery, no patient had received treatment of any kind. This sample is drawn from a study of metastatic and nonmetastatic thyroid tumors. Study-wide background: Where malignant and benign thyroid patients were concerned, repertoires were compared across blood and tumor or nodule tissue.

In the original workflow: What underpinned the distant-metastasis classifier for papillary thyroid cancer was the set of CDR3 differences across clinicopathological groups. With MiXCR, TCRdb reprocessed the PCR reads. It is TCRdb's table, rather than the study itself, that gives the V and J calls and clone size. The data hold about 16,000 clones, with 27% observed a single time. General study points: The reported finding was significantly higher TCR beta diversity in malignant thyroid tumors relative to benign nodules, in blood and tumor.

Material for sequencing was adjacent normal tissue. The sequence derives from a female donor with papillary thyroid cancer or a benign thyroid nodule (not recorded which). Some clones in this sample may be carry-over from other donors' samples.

The CDR3 nucleotides read TGTGCCAGCTCACCGACGGGACTCCAGTTCTTC. Residues: CASSPTGLQFF. The chain carries TRBV18 and TRBJ2-1, with D possibly being TRBD2 (6 bases). The germline V gene has CDR1 KGHSH and CDR2 LQKENI. The CDR3 contains 11 residues. The V and J ends lost 3 bases and 13 bases respectively, with 10 bases between them.